Sequencing of this TCR beta chain was carried out in a study of T-cell memory formation after mild COVID-19. Study findings and constraints: There was a balanced CD4/CD8 profile in clones contracting day 15 to 85, and later expanders leaned CD4+.

Germline V gene lookup returns CDR1 MGHDK and CDR2 SYGVNS. This CDR3 has 11 amino acids. V lost 2 bases, J lost 11 bases, and 4 bases lay in between. With constant-segment primers, 5'RACE yielded cDNA libraries of TCR alpha and TCR beta that carried sample barcodes and UMIs. TCRdb reprocessed the 5' RACE reads with MiXCR, giving one entry per CDR3 protein. The sample lists about 260,000 distinct CDR3 sequences; roughly 8.2% were seen once. This clonotype appeared many times. As yet, its antigen is unknown. This sequence was found in a man younger than 30 who had mild COVID-19 (a few samples of this study predate the infection). Cell type and time point are not known. Sample: PBMCs or a T cell subset sorted from them (not recorded which). The V call is TRBV25-1, the J call TRBJ1-6; D gene ambiguous. CDR3: CASSEGAPLHF. DNA of the CDR3: TGTGCCAGCAGTGAAGGGGCACCCCTCCACTTT. The whole variable domain, remainder taken from reference TRBV25-1 and TRBJ1-6, is EADIYQTPRYLVIGTGKKITLECSQTMGHDKMYWYQQDPGMELHLIHYSYGVNSTEKGDLSSESTVSRIRTEHFPLTLESARPSHTSQYLCASSEGAPLHFGNGTRLTVT.